This T cell receptor (beta chain) was profiled in a study of T-cell reconstitution after alpha-beta-depleted transplantation in children. The library targeted TCRbeta and was prepared with unique molecular identifiers. TCRdb re-called the PCR reads with MiXCR, one entry per CDR3 protein. The sample holds around 250,000 distinct CDR3 sequences; 9.9% are singletons and the top ten take around a tenth. This clonotype occurred many times. The material was PBMCs from the stem cell graft donor, obtained from the stem cell graft. This receptor was obtained from a human donor who donated a stem cell graft to a child with SCID.

CDR3 loop: CASSLEGSSYEQYF. The DNA of the CDR3 is TGCGCCAGCAGCTTGGAAGGGAGCTCCTACGAGCAGTACTTC. This chain joins TRBV5-1 and TRBJ2-7; a possible D gene is TRBD2 (5 bases). V lost 0 bases, J lost 0 bases, and 7 bases lay in between. Germline CDR1 reads SGHRS; CDR2 reads YFSETQ. This CDR3 is built from 14 residues.